This T cell receptor beta chain was identified in a study of cytomegalovirus exposure and HLA in healthy donors. This clone was picked up one time. Its antigen is as yet unknown. Other DNA sequences from this sample encode an identical CDR3 as well. Healthy bone marrow donors made up the donor group. PCR involved 60 Vbeta and 13 Jbeta primers. Measured with immunoSEQ multiplex PCR; TCRdb has only the in-frame clones, and not every one. The sample includes some 180,000 clones, 84% of them seen just once. CDR1 SEHNR and CDR2 FQNEAQ come from the germline V gene (reference sequence). V shed 1 base and J 6 bases; nucleotides not matched to a gene: 18. The CDR3 has 19 amino acids. Study outcomes and limitations: Reports indicate that TCR beta sequences accurately predicted the HLA-A and HLA-B alleles of most subjects. 150 to 200 TCR beta chains were listed as cytomegalovirus-associated. In a later analysis, at a false discovery rate of 0.05, roughly 17,000 TCR beta sequences matched HLA alleles.

The material sequenced was PBMCs. This receptor was taken from a girl between 2 and 10 years old in good health and CMV-seropositive. The rearrangement links TRBV7-9 to TRBJ1-2; TRBD1 matches at 9 bases. The CDR3 loop reads CASSLESTGGVPPTNGYTF. The CDR3 nucleotides read TGTGCCAGCAGCTTAGAGTCGACAGGGGGAGTCCCCCCAACCAATGGCTACACCTTC. Using reference TRBV7-9 and TRBJ1-2 for the parts outside the CDR3, the full variable domain is DTGVSQNPRHKITKRGQNVTFRCDPISEHNRLYWYRQTLGQGPEFLTYFQNEAQLEKSRLLSDRFSAERPKGSFSTLEIQRTEQGDSAMYLCASSLESTGGVPPTNGYTFGSGTRLTVV.